Listed below are T cell receptor beta chains from one sample, sequenced in a study of cytomegalovirus exposure and HLA in healthy donors. Only in-frame clones appear in the TCRdb table, and some are missing; sequencing was by immunoSEQ multiplex PCR. The repertoire consists of about 98,000 clones, with roughly nine tenths occurring once and the leading ten covering under 6.5%. Source material: PBMCs. The source is a man between 18 and 35 years old in good health and CMV-seropositive. CDR3s include the opening cysteine and the closing phenylalanine or tryptophan. The D gene is left open where the match is weak. Some rows mark clone size as missing; the rest say once, few, many or name a class of expanded clone.

CDR3 protein,CDR3 DNA,J gene,V gene,clone size,D gene
CASSPTRGATEAFF,TGTGCCAGCAGCCCCACTCGGGGGGCCACTGAAGCTTTCTTT,TRBJ1-1,TRBV7-2,.,.
CASSRANVWPQHF,TGTGCCAGCTCACGCGCCAACGTTTGGCCCCAGCATTTT,TRBJ1-5,TRBV18,few,.
CASSLDRNQPQHF,TGTGCCAGCAGCCTCGACAGGAATCAGCCCCAGCATTTT,TRBJ1-5,TRBV7-6,.,.
CASSQADRLSYEQYF,TGCGCCAGCAGCCAAGCTGACAGGCTCTCCTACGAGCAGTACTTC,TRBJ2-7,TRBV4-1,.,.
CASSIRDRVIYEQFF,TGTGCCAGCAGCATCCGGGACAGGGTTATCTATGAGCAGTTCTTC,TRBJ2-1,TRBV9,.,TRBD1
CASSLADRATGNTIYF,TGTGCCAGCAGCTTGGCGGACAGGGCTACTGGAAACACCATATATTTT,TRBJ1-3,TRBV5-6,.,TRBD1
CASSLLGALNTEAFF,TGTGCCAGCAGCTTATTGGGCGCTTTGAACACTGAAGCTTTCTTT,TRBJ1-1,TRBV7-2,.,.
CASSLARGTGAETQYF,TGTGCCAGCAGCTTAGCGAGGGGGACAGGGGCCGAGACCCAGTACTTC,TRBJ2-5,TRBV7-9,.,TRBD1
CASSYSRRGQPQHF,TGTGCCAGCAGTTACTCTAGAAGGGGTCAGCCCCAGCATTTT,TRBJ1-5,TRBV6-5,.,.
CASSPYRDSNYGYTF,TGTGCCAGCTCACCCTACCGGGACAGCAACTATGGCTACACCTTC,TRBJ1-2,TRBV18,.,TRBD1
CASSKRQGLAGSGEQFF,TGTGCCAGTAGTAAAAGACAGGGACTAGCGGGATCGGGTGAGCAGTTCTTC,TRBJ2-1,TRBV19,.,TRBD2
CASSFVPSSNEQFF,TGCGCCAGCAGCTTCGTTCCTAGCAGCAATGAGCAGTTCTTC,TRBJ2-1,TRBV5-1,.,.
CASSQGLAGDTQYF,TGCGCCAGCAGCCAAGGGCTAGCGGGAGATACGCAGTATTTT,TRBJ2-3,TRBV4-3,once,TRBD2
CASSELPGTSTDTQYF,TGTGCCAGCAGTGAATTGCCAGGGACTAGCACAGATACGCAGTATTTT,TRBJ2-3,TRBV6-1,.,.
CASSPGQGARDGYGYTF,TGTGCCAGCAGCCCTGGACAGGGGGCGAGAGATGGCTATGGCTACACCTTC,TRBJ1-2,TRBV7-2,.,TRBD1
CASTTTSGDYNEQFF,TGTGCCAGTACCACCACTAGCGGGGACTACAATGAGCAGTTCTTC,TRBJ2-1,TRBV19,.,TRBD2
CASSLAGRVYNEQFF,TGTGCCAGCAGCTTAGCTGGCAGGGTGTACAATGAGCAGTTCTTC,TRBJ2-1,TRBV7-9,.,.
CASSYSIGGAGNTIYF,TGTGCCAGCAGTTACTCGATAGGGGGAGCCGGAAACACCATATATTTT,TRBJ1-3,TRBV6-5,.,.
CASSPTIGSYNEQFF,TGCGCCAGCAGCCCCACTATCGGCTCCTACAATGAGCAGTTCTTC,TRBJ2-1,TRBV4-3,.,.
CASSQGNRAGANVLTF,TGTGCCAGCAGCCAAGGGAACAGGGCTGGGGCCAACGTCCTGACTTTC,TRBJ2-6,TRBV4-2,.,.
CASATTGTGGSEAFF,TGTGCCAGTGCGACGACCGGGACGGGGGGCTCTGAAGCTTTCTTT,TRBJ1-1,TRBV19,.,.
CASRNRNQETQYF,TGTGCCAGCAGAAACAGGAACCAAGAGACCCAGTACTTC,TRBJ2-5,TRBV5-6,.,.
CASSVGAQGIANEKLFF,TGTGCCAGCAGCGTAGGTGCACAGGGAATTGCTAATGAAAAACTGTTTTTT,TRBJ1-4,TRBV9,.,.
CAISNTQDTQYF,TGTGCCATCAGCAACACACAAGATACGCAGTATTTT,TRBJ2-3,TRBV10-3,.,.
CASSEAPDSSTEAFF,TGTGCCAGCAGTGAAGCCCCGGACAGCTCCACTGAAGCTTTCTTT,TRBJ1-1,TRBV6-1,.,.
CASRQNRGASTDTQYF,TGCGCCAGCAGACAGAATCGGGGGGCAAGCACAGATACGCAGTATTTT,TRBJ2-3,TRBV5-1,.,.
CASSLMGQGIYNEQFF,TGTGCCAGCAGCCTAATGGGACAGGGGATTTACAATGAGCAGTTCTTC,TRBJ2-1,TRBV11-3,.,TRBD1
CSVERREGRGADTQYF,TGCAGCGTTGAAAGGAGGGAGGGGCGGGGGGCTGATACGCAGTATTTT,TRBJ2-3,TRBV29-1,.,TRBD2
CASSYPGQGLNTEAFF,TGTGCCAGCAGCTACCCGGGACAGGGATTGAACACTGAAGCTTTCTTT,TRBJ1-1,TRBV7-8,.,TRBD1